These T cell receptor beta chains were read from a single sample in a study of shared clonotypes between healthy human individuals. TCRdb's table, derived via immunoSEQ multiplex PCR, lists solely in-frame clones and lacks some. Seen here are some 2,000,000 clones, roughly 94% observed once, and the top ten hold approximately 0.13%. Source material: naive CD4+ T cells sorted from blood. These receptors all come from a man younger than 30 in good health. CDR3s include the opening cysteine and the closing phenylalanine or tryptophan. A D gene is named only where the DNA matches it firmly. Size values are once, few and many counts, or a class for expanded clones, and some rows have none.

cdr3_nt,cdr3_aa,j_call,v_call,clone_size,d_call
TGTGCCAGCAGCACCCGGGACAGCGGGGAGCTGTTTTTT,CASSTRDSGELFF,TRBJ2-2,TRBV5-5,.,TRBD1
TGCGCCAGCAGTGATATACAGCGGGCCCGACGGGGCGAGCAGTACTTC,CASSDIQRARRGEQYF,TRBJ2-7,TRBV10-2,once,.
TGTGCTAGTGGTTCCGGACAGGGAAATTCACCCCTCCACTTT,CASGSGQGNSPLHF,TRBJ1-6,TRBV12-5,.,TRBD1
TGTGCCAGCAGCTCACAGGCTAACACTGAAGCTTTCTTT,CASSSQANTEAFF,TRBJ1-1,TRBV5-5,.,.
TGCGCCAGCAGCTTTAATCAGGACATCTACGAGCAGTACTTC,CASSFNQDIYEQYF,TRBJ2-7,TRBV5-1,.,.
TGCAGCGTTTCGACCTACAGTGAAGCTAACTATGGCTACACCTTC,CSVSTYSEANYGYTF,TRBJ1-2,TRBV29-1,.,.
TGCGCCAGCAGCTTGGTTGCGGGAATGATCACCGGGGAGCTGTTTTTT,CASSLVAGMITGELFF,TRBJ2-2,TRBV5-1,.,.
TGTGCCAGCTCACCCGGGACGTATGGCTACACCTTC,CASSPGTYGYTF,TRBJ1-2,TRBV18,.,.
TGTGCCGGCGGCCTAGACTCATACAATGAGCAGTTCTTC,CAGGLDSYNEQFF,TRBJ2-1,TRBV30,.,.
TGCGCCAGCAGTCGATCAGGGCTAGCGGACTCCTACAATGAGCAGTTCTTC,CASSRSGLADSYNEQFF,TRBJ2-1,TRBV10-1,.,TRBD2
TGCGCCAGCAGCTTGGGGGACAGGATAAGCTCCTACAATGAGCAGTTCTTC,CASSLGDRISSYNEQFF,TRBJ2-1,TRBV5-1,once,TRBD1
TGCGCCAGCAGCCAGGATTGGGGCCGGTCTGGAAACACCATATATTTT,CASSQDWGRSGNTIYF,TRBJ1-3,TRBV4-1,.,.
TGTGCCAGCAGCTCCTTGTCTGGCAACTATGGCTACACCTTC,CASSSLSGNYGYTF,TRBJ1-2,TRBV11-2,.,.
TGTGCCAGCAGTGAACAGGGACAGGGTAATCAGCCCCAGCATTTT,CASSEQGQGNQPQHF,TRBJ1-5,TRBV6-1,.,TRBD1